This T cell receptor (beta chain) was captured by sequencing in a study of blood T cell repertoires in COVID-19. Overall study: Samples taken during acute and convalescent COVID-19 were collected in the United States, Italy and Spain. PBMCs, B-cell-depleted T cells, or T cells were the source of the cDNA or gDNA that made up the material.

The CDR3 is 16 residues long. V lost 5 bases, J lost 0 bases, and 5 bases stayed unmatched. Germline CDR1 and CDR2: MNHEY and SVGEGT. As processed by the authors: Nucleated cell number was recorded as an estimate derived from reference gene primer amplification. Some clones are missing from TCRdb's copy, which holds only in-frame ones; the method was immunoSEQ multiplex PCR. The DNA was the basis for D and trimming; V, J and clone size are from that table. The data hold around 93,000 clones, with more than 75% observed a single time. Sequencing was carried out using peripheral blood. The sequence came from a man at least 80 years old with acute or convalescent COVID-19. The chain employs TRBV6-2 or TRBV6-3 and TRBJ2-3; 10 bases agree with TRBD2. The CDR3 region is CASSGGLAISTDTQYF. In nucleotides, the CDR3 is TGTGCCAGCAGTGGGGGACTAGCGATTAGCACAGATACGCAGTATTTT.